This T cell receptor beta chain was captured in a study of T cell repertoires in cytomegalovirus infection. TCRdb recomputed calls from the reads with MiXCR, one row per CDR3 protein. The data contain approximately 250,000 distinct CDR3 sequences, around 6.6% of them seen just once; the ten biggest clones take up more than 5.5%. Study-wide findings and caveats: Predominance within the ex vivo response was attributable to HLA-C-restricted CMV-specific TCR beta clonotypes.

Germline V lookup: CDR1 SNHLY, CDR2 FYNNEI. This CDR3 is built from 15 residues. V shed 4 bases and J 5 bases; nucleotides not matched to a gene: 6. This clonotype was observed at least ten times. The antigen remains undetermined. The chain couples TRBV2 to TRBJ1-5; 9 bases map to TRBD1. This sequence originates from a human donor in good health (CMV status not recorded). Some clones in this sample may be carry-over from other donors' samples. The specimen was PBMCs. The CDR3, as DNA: TGTGCCAGCAGTGGACCGGGACAGGGACATCAGCCCCAGCATTTT. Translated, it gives CASSGPGQGHQPQHF.